The subject of this entry is one T cell receptor (beta chain). The germline V and J ends were trimmed by 1 base and 3 bases, with 16 bases remaining between them. Germline V lookup: CDR1 SGHKS, CDR2 YYEKEE (reference sequence). The CDR3 totals 16 residues. These data come from a study of blood T cell repertoires in COVID-19. Across the whole study: Acute and convalescent COVID-19 specimens originated in the United States, Italy and Spain. T cells, B-cell-depleted T cells, or PBMCs provided the cDNA or gDNA that served as material.

As processed by the authors: Estimation of nucleated cell counts relied on the amplification of reference gene primers. TCRdb's table, derived via immunoSEQ multiplex PCR, lists solely in-frame clones and lacks some. That table is the source of V, J and clone size, and D and trimming were worked out from the DNA. The sample yields 200,000 to 250,000 clones, approximately 80% seen once. The sequence was obtained from a woman between 50 and 59 years old with acute or convalescent COVID-19. The sequenced sample consisted of peripheral blood. The chain joins TRBV5-5 to TRBJ1-2; unclear D gene. The CDR3 here is CASSLSIVGRDYGYTF. CDR3 DNA: TGTGCCAGCAGCTTGTCCATTGTAGGGAGGGACTATGGCTACACCTTC.